Reported below is one TCR beta chain. Time point specified: after dendritic cell vaccination, including at tumor progression/relapse. Germline lookup yields CDR1 SNHLY and CDR2 FYNNEI. With V trimmed by 10 bases and J by 2 bases, 10 bases remained unmatched. CDR3 length equals 14 residues. The sample comes from a study of glioma-infiltrating T cells after dendritic cell vaccination. The immunoSEQ assay amplified TCRB CDR3 from up to about 2 ug DNA. Libraries were prepared by immunoSEQ multiplex PCR; TCRdb keeps only in-frame clonotypes and omits some of them. The sample holds 50,000 to 70,000 clones; around 85% are singletons and the top ten take more than 15%.

The source is a human donor with glioblastoma. This specimen was blood, taken after dendritic cell vaccination. This chain connects TRBV2 to TRBJ2-7; 8 bases line up with TRBD1. Here the CDR3 DNA reads TGTGCCACTTCCGAGACAGGGGTTACCTACGAGCAGTACTTC. It is translated as CATSETGVTYEQYF.